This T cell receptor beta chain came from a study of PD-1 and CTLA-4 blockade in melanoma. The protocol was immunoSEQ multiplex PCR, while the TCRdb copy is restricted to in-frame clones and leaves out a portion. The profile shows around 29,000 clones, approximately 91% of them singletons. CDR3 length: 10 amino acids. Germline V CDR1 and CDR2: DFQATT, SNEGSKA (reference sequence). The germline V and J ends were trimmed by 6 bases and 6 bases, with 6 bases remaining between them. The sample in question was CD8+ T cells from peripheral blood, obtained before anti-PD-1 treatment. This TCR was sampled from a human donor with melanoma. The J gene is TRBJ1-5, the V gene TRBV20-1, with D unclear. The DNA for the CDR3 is TGCAGTGCATCCTCTCAGCCCCAGCATTTT. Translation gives CSASSQPQHF.